This T cell receptor beta chain was documented in a study of cytomegalovirus exposure and HLA in healthy donors. Whole-study context: The 120 validation repertoires were produced on the same platform as the 650 or so repertoires of the first cohort. This was reported in a later analysis. Notes on the study in general: CMV antigen specificity was confirmed in vitro for a few CMV-associated chains. Rarity held for most TCR sequences, but there were some public TCRs that occurred in many donors. Per published reports, the classifier diagnosed cytomegalovirus status with high specificity and sensitivity.

Data came from immunoSEQ multiplex PCR; TCRdb stores just in-frame clones and leaves some out. Here the sample spans a few hundred thousand clones, almost 90% being singletons. Worth noting for this clone: Its antigen remains unknown.

The CDR3 spans 14 residues. Per the germline V gene, CDR1 is SGHRS and CDR2 is YFSETQ. V was trimmed by 5 bases and J by 6 bases, leaving 18 bases between them. The gene calls are TRBV5-1 and TRBJ2-7; D is possibly TRBD2 (6 bases). Input material: PBMCs. The receptor was derived from a woman between 18 and 29 years old in good health and CMV-seronegative. CDR3 in amino acids: CASSLGGVGTEQYF. The CDR3 DNA sequence: TGCGCCAGCAGTCTGGGAGGAGTGGGGACCGAGCAGTACTTC.